This passage covers 22 T cell receptor beta chains from one sample sequenced in a study of T cells and Merkel cell carcinoma outcomes. Sequenced by immunoSEQ multiplex PCR; TCRdb stores in-frame clones only, minus some. The sample contains 3,000 to 3,500 clones, about 75% of which appear only once. The sample comprised tumor tissue from Merkel cell carcinoma. The origin of the receptors is a human donor with Merkel cell carcinoma.

This clone was detected only a few times. Within the sample, other DNA sequences also encode this same CDR3. The chain links TRBV18 to TRBJ1-2; D gene uncertain. Deletions cut 3 bases from V and 4 bases from J, with 18 bases between. The V gene's germline CDR1 is KGHSH and CDR2 LQKENI. The CDR3 extends over 16 amino acids. CDR3 protein: CASSPSASPGGYGYTF. CDR3 coding DNA: TGTGCCAGCTCACCTTCGGCCAGCCCGGGTGGCTATGGCTACACCTTC.

The chain couples TRBV5-1 to TRBJ2-3; D is possibly TRBD1 (6 bases). The germline gives CDR1 SGHRS, CDR2 YFSETQ. V was cut by 4 bases and J by 3 bases, with 21 bases left in between. The CDR3 covers 17 residues. The CDR3 DNA follows: TGCGCCAGCAGCCGGACCAAACAGGGTATGGGTACAGATACGCAGTATTTT. Its protein product is CASSRTKQGMGTDTQYF.

This chain connects TRBV25-1 to TRBJ2-1; 13 bases align to TRBD2. Germline loops: CDR1 MGHDK, CDR2 SYGVNS. Losses at the gene ends were 6 bases for V and 8 bases for J; bases not matched to a gene: 7. The CDR3 runs to 15 residues. CDR3 amino acids: CASSAGLAGRDEQFF. DNA of the CDR3: TGTGCCAGCAGCGCGGGACTAGCGGGGAGGGATGAGCAGTTCTTC. The entire variable domain, with the rest obtained from reference TRBV25-1 and TRBJ2-1, is as follows: EADIYQTPRYLVIGTGKKITLECSQTMGHDKMYWYQQDPGMELHLIHYSYGVNSTEKGDLSSESTVSRIRTEHFPLTLESARPSHTSQYLCASSAGLAGRDEQFFGPGTRLTVL.

This clone is large by share. This chain uses TRBV29-1 with TRBJ2-3; possibly TRBD2 for D (6 bases). The germline gives CDR1 SQVTM, CDR2 ANQGSEA. The CDR3 has 11 amino acids. V was clipped by 6 bases and J by 7 bases, with 11 bases between them. CDR3 sequence (DNA): TGCAGCGTCTGGGGACTCAATACGCAGTATTTT. It yields the protein CSVWGLNTQYF.

This chain links TRBV6-1 with TRBJ2-4; D gene uncertain. This CDR3 has 14 residues. The V gene lost 10 bases and the J gene lost 1 base, with 14 bases spanning the gap. Germline CDR1 MNHNS, CDR2 SASEGT. The CDR3 protein is CATWGSRAKNIQYF. The DNA of the CDR3 is TGTGCCACCTGGGGTAGCCGGGCCAAAAACATTCAGTACTTC.

The rearrangement links TRBV5-5 to TRBJ2-7, with D perhaps TRBD2 (5 bases). This CDR3 has 14 amino acids. The germline V gene has CDR1 SGHKS and CDR2 YYEKEE (reference sequence). V lost 4 bases and J 3 bases, leaving 14 bases between the germline ends. The CDR3 spells CASSQHLGVYEQYF. As DNA, the CDR3 is TGTGCCAGCAGCCAACATCTCGGGGTCTACGAGCAGTACTTC.

Comments on this clone: This may come from a read error, since a much larger clone is one base off. Because the CDR3's place on the DNA is in doubt, the DNA is left out and the CDR3 is given as listed by TCRdb. At the DNA level, this CDR3 is encoded by other sequences in the same sample as well. The CDR3 spells CASSVAAGTTYTQYF. V is TRBV9 and J is TRBJ2-3; the table assigns TRBD2, which was not confirmed against the DNA. Germline V CDR1 and CDR2: SGDLS, YYNGEE. Including both end residues, the CDR3 is 15 amino acids long.

The chain uses TRBV7-9 and TRBJ2-3, with D uncertain. V shed 8 bases and J shed 2 bases, with 17 bases lying between them. The germline gives CDR1 SEHNR, CDR2 FQNEAQ (reference sequence). This CDR3 has 15 residues. The CDR3, as DNA: TGTGCCAGCGCGCGGACCCTACGAGCCACAGATACGCAGTATTTT. As protein: CASARTLRATDTQYF. The full variable domain, its missing parts supplied by reference TRBV7-9 and TRBJ2-3, is DTGVSQNPRHKITKRGQNVTFRCDPISEHNRLYWYRQTLGQGPEFLTYFQNEAQLEKSRLLSDRFSAERPKGSFSTLEIQRTEQGDSAMYLCASARTLRATDTQYFGPGTRLTVL.

This clone has only one observation. V and J are TRBV18 and TRBJ1-2; TRBD1 might be the D (6 bases). Deletions cut 3 bases from V and 8 bases from J, with 16 bases between. CDR3 length: 14 residues. In germline, CDR1 is KGHSH, CDR2 LQKENI. CDR3 amino acids: CASSPKGVAGGYTF. The CDR3 DNA reads TGTGCCAGCTCACCTAAGGGGGTAGCGGGAGGCTACACCTTC.

The chain employs TRBV28 and TRBJ2-7; 11 nucleotides align to TRBD1. CDR3 length: 15 residues. Trimming cost V 5 bases and J 3 bases; bases outside gene matches: 6. Germline assignment: CDR1 MDHEN and CDR2 SYDVKM. CDR3 region: CASSVGQGGRYEQYF. CDR3 in DNA: TGTGCCAGCAGTGTGGGACAGGGGGGCCGCTACGAGCAGTACTTC.

The chain recombines TRBV27 with TRBJ1-6; D possibly corresponds to TRBD1 (5 bases). Trimming stripped 10 bases from V and 7 bases from J, with 17 bases between. This CDR3 is built from 14 residues. CDR1 and CDR2 from the germline V gene are MNHEY and SMNVEV (reference sequence). The CDR3, as DNA: TGTGCCACCGCCTCCGGGACGCAAAATTCACCCCTCCACTTT. Translated: CATASGTQNSPLHF.

The V and J genes are TRBV2 and TRBJ2-7, with 9 bases identical to TRBD2. V shed 6 bases and J 0 bases; nucleotides not matched to a gene: 6. The CDR3 is 15 residues long. The germline V gene encodes CDR1 SNHLY and CDR2 FYNNEI. Here the CDR3 DNA reads TGTGCCAGCAGGGATAGCGGGGGCCTCTCCTACGAGCAGTACTTC. Protein product: CASRDSGGLSYEQYF. Combining the CDR3 with reference TRBV2 and TRBJ2-7 gives the whole variable domain EPEVTQTPSHQVTQMGQEVILRCVPISNHLYFYWYRQILGQKVEFLVSFYNNEISEKSEIFDDQFSVERPDGSNFTLKIRSTKLEDSAMYFCASRDSGGLSYEQYFGPGTRLTVT.

Concerning this clone: A single base separates this from a much larger clone, so it may be a read error. This chain links TRBV9 with TRBJ2-5, with D hard to call. The CDR3 totals 13 residues. Germline V gives CDR1 SGDLS, CDR2 YYNGEE. The germline V and J ends were trimmed by 5 bases and 6 bases, with 14 bases remaining between them. The CDR3 sequence is CASSPEHQKTQYF. In DNA form, the CDR3 reads TGTGCCAGCAGTCCGGAACATCAAAAGACCCAGTACTTC.

This clone showed up just once. This chain links TRBV9 with TRBJ2-5; TRBD2 agrees at 9 bases. J gave up 2 bases and V 0 bases, and 5 bases lay outside the gene matches. Per germline, CDR1 SGDLS and CDR2 YYNGEE. The CDR3 is 16 residues long. Written as DNA, the CDR3 is TGTGCCAGCAGCGTAGATGCGGGGGGGCAGCAAGAGACCCAGTACTTC. Protein product: CASSVDAGGQQETQYF.

The gene calls are TRBV5-6 and TRBJ2-2; D gene unclear. CDR1 and CDR2 from the germline V gene are SGHDT and YYEEEE. The CDR3 consists of 13 residues. The germline V and J ends were trimmed by 2 bases and 7 bases, with 9 bases remaining between them. As DNA, the CDR3 is TGTGCCAGCAGCTTTTCTAATCACGGGGAGCTGTTTTTT. Translating gives CASSFSNHGELFF.

The chain carries TRBV28 and TRBJ1-4; TRBD1 agrees at 7 bases. The germline gives CDR1 MDHEN, CDR2 SYDVKM. The CDR3 covers 15 residues. With 5 bases clipped from V and 10 bases from J, the junction kept 13 bases outside the gene matches. The CDR3 loop reads CASSPPWTGIGKLFF. As DNA, the CDR3 is TGTGCCAGCAGTCCCCCTTGGACAGGAATAGGAAAACTGTTTTTT. Variable domain in full (rest from reference TRBV28 and TRBJ1-4): DVKVTQSSRYLVKRTGEKVFLECVQDMDHENMFWYRQDPGLGLRLIYFSYDVKMKEKGDIPEGYSVSREKKERFSLILESASTNQTSMYLCASSPPWTGIGKLFFGSGTQLSVL.

The chain uses TRBV28 and TRBJ2-3; TRBD2 is a possible D gene (6 bases). The V gene lost 4 bases and the J gene lost 5 bases, with 7 bases spanning the gap. Germline V gene sequence: CDR1 MDHEN, CDR2 SYDVKM. This CDR3 is 12 amino acids long. The CDR3 DNA reads as TGTGCCAGCAGTTGGGGACTAGATACGCAGTATTTT. Translating it yields CASSWGLDTQYF.

The chain joins TRBV5-1 to TRBJ2-2, with 7 nucleotides matching TRBD2. The CDR3 is 14 amino acids. Trimming at V came to 2 bases and at J to 6 bases, leaving 4 bases not matched to a gene. CDR1 is SGHRS and CDR2 is YFSETQ in the germline V gene. CDR3 protein: CASSFWLAAGELFF. CDR3 DNA: TGCGCCAGCAGCTTTTGGCTAGCGGCCGGGGAGCTGTTTTTT.

This clone was observed a few times. The V gene is TRBV2, the J gene TRBJ1-5; maybe TRBD1 (6 bases). The CDR3 runs 14 residues. The V end was cut by 4 bases, the J end by 5 bases, with 12 bases between. CDR1 SNHLY and CDR2 FYNNEI come from the germline V gene. CDR3 protein: CASSVDSGYQPQHF. CDR3 nucleotides: TGTGCCAGCAGTGTGGACAGTGGATATCAGCCCCAGCATTTT.

This sequence joins TRBV7-6 and TRBJ1-2; 10 nucleotides line up with TRBD1. The CDR3 loop spans 15 amino acids. Germline trimming cut 1 base from V and 8 bases from J; bases unmatched to any gene: 7. Germline V gives CDR1 SGHVS, CDR2 FNYEAQ. The CDR3 DNA reads as TGTGCCAGCAGCTTAGTAGGGGGGACAGGGGACGGCTACACCTTC. This gives the protein CASSLVGGTGDGYTF.

This chain joins TRBV11-2 and TRBJ2-7; no reliable D call. The CDR3 loop spans 15 amino acids. Per the germline V gene, CDR1 is SGHAT and CDR2 is FQNNGV. Trimming stripped 1 base from V and 2 bases from J, with 12 bases between. The CDR3 region has the DNA TGTGCCAGCAGCTTAGCCCGGGTAGTGACCTACGAGCAGTACTTC. Translated, it gives CASSLARVVTYEQYF. Together with reference TRBV11-2 and TRBJ2-7, the CDR3 gives the full variable domain: EAGVAQSPRYKIIEKRQSVAFWCNPISGHATLYWYQQILGQGPKLLIQFQNNGVVDDSQLPKDRFSAERLKGVDSTLKIQPAKLEDSAVYLCASSLARVVTYEQYFGPGTRLTVT.

For this clone: Compared with germline, one end of the junction differs, possibly owing to a read error. This sequence joins TRBV4-3 and TRBJ1-4; TRBD1 matches 7 bases. CDR1 and CDR2 from the germline V gene are LGHNA and YSLEER. The CDR3 contains 15 residues. CDR3 bases: TGCGCTAGCAGCCCAACCAGGGACAGTAATGAAAAACTGTTTTTT. Its protein product is CASSPTRDSNEKLFF.